Given below is one TCR beta chain in context. The sample comes from a study of blood T cell repertoires in COVID-19. Recovery among Cohort 3 donors was established by two negative PCRs, clearance, or symptom resolution. Clones were sequenced by immunoSEQ multiplex PCR, and TCRdb holds only the in-frame ones, with some missing. The table shows 150,000 to 200,000 clones, with about 88% occurring only once. This CDR3 region has 15 residues. V shed 4 bases, J shed 4 bases, and the junction held 7 bases outside the gene matches. The germline CDR1 and CDR2 sequences are MDHEN and SYDVKM. The chain combines TRBV28 with TRBJ1-2; 9 nucleotides align to TRBD1. The sequenced material came from PBMCs or T cells enriched from blood (not recorded which). The clonotype originates from a woman in her late teens or twenties who had recovered from COVID-19. In nucleotides, the CDR3 is TGTGCCAGCAGTTCCCCGGGACAGGGCATCTATGGCTACACCTTC. This sequence encodes CASSSPGQGIYGYTF.